Listed below are T cell receptor beta chains from one sample, sequenced in a study of T-cell reconstitution after alpha-beta-depleted transplantation in children. TCRdb called the PCR reads again in MiXCR, with one record for every CDR3 protein. In the table there are about 400,000 distinct CDR3 sequences, around 15% of which are singletons. The specimen was PBMCs, mostly from graft donor cells, collected 360 days after TCRalphabeta/CD19-depleted stem cell transplant. The receptor source for this set is a boy younger than two who had a stem cell transplant for Wiskott-Aldrich syndrome, so the T cells may come from the graft donor. CDR3s include the opening cysteine and the closing phenylalanine or tryptophan. The D gene is left open where the match is weak. Where a row states a size, it is once, few, many or the class of an expanded clone; other rows omit it.

V	J	D	size	DNA	CDR3
TRBV29-1	TRBJ1-1	.	few	TGCAGCGTTGTGGGACGGATGAACACTGAAGCTTTCTTT	CSVVGRMNTEAFF
TRBV5-1	TRBJ2-1	.	.	TGCGCCAGCAGCTTTTCCGGGAACAACTACAATGAGCAGTTCTTC	CASSFSGNNYNEQFF
TRBV7-2	TRBJ2-1	.	few	TGTGCCAGCAGCTTCCGCCCCGGTGACAATGAGCAGTTCTTC	CASSFRPGDNEQFF
TRBV12-3/TRBV12-4	TRBJ2-7	.	.	TGTGCCAGCAGTTTCTGGACGAGCGAGCAGTACTTC	CASSFWTSEQYF
TRBV20-1	TRBJ2-5	.	few	TGCAGTGCTAGAGAGGGTAGTTTTTGGGAGACCCAGTACTTC	CSAREGSFWETQYF
TRBV12-3/TRBV12-4	TRBJ2-7	.	few	TGTGCCAGCCGAGCGGGCCCCTACGAGCAGTACTTC	CASRAGPYEQYF
TRBV11-3	TRBJ2-1	.	.	TGTGCCAGCAGCCCCCGAGGGGCCTCCTACAATGAGCAGTTCTTC	CASSPRGASYNEQFF
TRBV5-6	TRBJ2-6	.	.	TGTGCCAGCAGCCCGGTCAGCAGGGCCCTAGGGGCCAACGTCCTGACTTTC	CASSPVSRALGANVLTF
TRBV29-1	TRBJ2-3	TRBD1	many	TGCAGCGTTGGGGGACAGGGGCGAACAGATACGCAGTATTTT	CSVGGQGRTDTQYF
TRBV20-1	TRBJ2-7	TRBD1	few	TGCAGTGCTAACCGCCCTGGACAGGGTCCCTCCTACGAGCAGTACTTC	CSANRPGQGPSYEQYF
TRBV21-1	TRBJ2-5	.	.	TGTGCCAGCAACACAGGGGGTACGGAGACCCAGTACTTC	CASNTGGTETQYF
TRBV24-1	TRBJ2-7	TRBD1	few	TGTGCCACCAGTGATCCCGGGACAGGGGGGACCTACGAGCAGTACTTC	CATSDPGTGGTYEQYF
TRBV5-6	TRBJ1-2	.	.	TGTGCCAGCAGCTCTGATCGCTGGAGGCTGTACACCTTC	CASSSDRWRLYTF
TRBV12-3/TRBV12-4	TRBJ2-3	TRBD2	few	TGTGCCAGCAGTTTAGGACTAGCGGGAGCCACAGATACGCAGTATTTT	CASSLGLAGATDTQYF
TRBV5-1	TRBJ2-7	TRBD1	few	TGTGCCAGCAGCTTAACAGGGGGTCCCTACGAGCAGTACTTC	CASSLTGGPYEQYF
TRBV20-1	TRBJ2-3	TRBD2	few	TGCAGTGCTAGAAGACTAGCAGGAGATACGCAGTATTTT	CSARRLAGDTQYF
TRBV7-9	TRBJ2-3	.	.	TGTGCCAGCAGCTTAGCGGGGAGGGGGGTCACAGATACGCAGTATTTT	CASSLAGRGVTDTQYF
TRBV7-8	TRBJ2-7	.	.	TGTGCCAGGACGAAGAGGAGAGGTAGTGAGCAGTACTTC	CARTKRRGSEQYF
TRBV6-2/TRBV6-3	TRBJ1-1	.	few	TGTGCCAGCAGAACAACCGGGGCGCCCACTGAAGCTTTCTTT	CASRTTGAPTEAFF
TRBV4-1	TRBJ2-7	.	few	TGCGCCAGCAGCCAGAATTTTGTGGGCTACGAGCAGTACTTC	CASSQNFVGYEQYF
TRBV5-1	TRBJ2-7	.	.	TGCGCCAGCGCCCCCAATCCCCACAAGGGAGCCTACGAGCAGTACTTC	CASAPNPHKGAYEQYF
TRBV12-3/TRBV12-4	TRBJ2-3	TRBD2	.	TGTGCCAGCAGTTTGGGGGGGGTTTACACAGATACGCAGTATTTT	CASSLGGVYTDTQYF